One and the same sample provided the 6 T cell receptor beta chains below, sequenced in a study of Ad26.COV2.S vaccination and SARS-CoV-2 variants. Treatment given: around 19 received Ad26.COV2.S at low or high dose, single or two shots; roughly five received placebo; per-sample allocation not given. Sample collection was performed on day 63 after the first vaccine or placebo injection. Profiling relied on immunoSEQ multiplex PCR, and the TCRdb table lists in-frame clones only, not all of them. The table includes 350,000 to 500,000 clones, about 90% detected once. Source: peripheral blood, taken in a trial of Ad26.COV2.S vaccine versus placebo. These receptors were collected from a person aged 18-65 years who received the Ad26.COV2.S COVID-19 vaccine or a placebo.

Only one count was recorded for this clone. The chain has TRBV28 and TRBJ1-2; D ambiguous. This CDR3 has 16 residues. The germline V gene encodes CDR1 MDHEN and CDR2 SYDVKM. V dropped 9 bases and J dropped 1 base, with 21 bases sitting between them. In DNA form, the CDR3 reads TGTGCCAGTCAAGGCATTGGGGTTGATTTTAACTATGGCTACACCTTC. This codes for CASQGIGVDFNYGYTF.

The chain uses TRBV7-2 and TRBJ2-1; possibly TRBD1 for D (5 bases). CDR1 and CDR2 from the germline V gene are SGHTA and FQGNSA. V was clipped by 5 bases and J by 0 bases, with 11 bases between them. This CDR3 spans 15 amino acids. CDR3 coding DNA: TGTGCCAGCAGCGTGACAGTGACCTCCTACAATGAGCAGTTCTTC. Protein product: CASSVTVTSYNEQFF.

Concerning this clone itself: This same CDR3 is encoded by further DNA sequences in the sample. This chain uses TRBV28 with TRBJ2-6, with no clear D. Trimming took 5 bases from V and 0 from J, leaving 2 bases between them. Germline V gene sequence: CDR1 MDHEN, CDR2 SYDVKM. This CDR3 spans 13 amino acids. The CDR3 loop is CASSRSGANVLTF. CDR3 bases: TGTGCCAGCAGTCGCTCTGGGGCCAACGTCCTGACTTTC.

The gene calls are TRBV9 and TRBJ1-1, with a weak D call TRBD1 (6 bases). The CDR3 has 14 amino acids. V was cut by 0 bases and J by 1 base, with 7 bases left in between. CDR1 SGDLS and CDR2 YYNGEE come from the germline V gene. This CDR3 is CASSVAGANTEAFF. Here the CDR3 DNA reads TGTGCCAGCAGCGTAGCAGGGGCGAACACTGAAGCTTTCTTT.

The V and J genes are TRBV15 and TRBJ2-7; 8 bases align to TRBD1. The CDR3 loop spans 15 amino acids. The ends lost 6 bases at V and 0 bases at J; junction bases unmatched: 7. CDR1 is LNHNV, CDR2 YYDKDF, per germline (reference sequence). The CDR3 region has the DNA TGTGCCACCAGGTTAACCGGGACAGGCTCCTACGAGCAGTACTTC. Protein product: CATRLTGTGSYEQYF.

This rearrangement joins TRBV4-3 to TRBJ2-7; 8 nucleotides line up with TRBD2. CDR1 and CDR2 from the germline V gene are LGHNA and YSLEER. The CDR3 runs to 16 residues. Trimming took 0 bases from V and 3 from J; bases not matched to a gene: 7. CDR3 residues: CASSQEWRRGVYEQYF. The CDR3 DNA is TGCGCCAGCAGCCAAGAATGGCGGCGGGGGGTCTACGAGCAGTACTTC.